This is a list of T cell receptor beta chains from one sample in a study of T cell responses to AZD1222 COVID-19 vaccine. Method: immunoSEQ multiplex PCR; TCRdb's copy keeps in-frame clones and lacks some. Here the sample spans about 120,000 clones, about 88% being singletons. The source material was peripheral blood, sampled 28 days after the second AZD1222 dose. The receptors stem from an adult who received the AZD1222 COVID-19 vaccine. Both conserved end residues are part of each CDR3. D genes are given only for firm matches. A row's size may be missing; if present it is once, few, many or a size class.

-	TRBV19	TRBJ1-2	-	TGTGCCAGTAGTATAGCTGGGGCAGGGGATGGCTACACCTTC	CASSIAGAGDGYTF
TRBD2	TRBV14	TRBJ2-4	-	TGTGCCAGCAGCCAAGATTGGGGACTAGCGGGGGAGTTAGCCAAAAACATTCAGTACTTC	CASSQDWGLAGELAKNIQYF
TRBD1	TRBV5-5	TRBJ1-2	-	TGTGCCAGCAGCTTCCAGGGGGGCTATGGCTACACCTTC	CASSFQGGYGYTF
TRBD1	TRBV5-4	TRBJ1-2	-	TGTGCCAGCAGGGCGACAGGGGGGTATGGCTACACCTTC	CASRATGGYGYTF
-	TRBV12-3/TRBV12-4	TRBJ2-4	once	TGTGCCAGCAGTTTAGCCAAAAACATTCAGTACTTC	CASSLAKNIQYF
-	TRBV27	TRBJ1-6	-	TGTGCCAGCGCCACGGACAATTCACCCCTCCACTTT	CASATDNSPLHF
-	TRBV18	TRBJ2-3	-	TGTGCCAGCTCACCAGAGGCACTTAATACGCAGTATTTT	CASSPEALNTQYF
TRBD2	TRBV7-2	TRBJ2-1	-	TGTGCCAGCAGCTTACGGCGGGGGGCCTACAATGAGCAGTTCTTC	CASSLRRGAYNEQFF
TRBD1	TRBV23-1	TRBJ1-6	-	TGCGCCAGCAGCCCATTGGGTTGGGACAGGGGGCCGAGCTCCTATAATTCACCCCTCCACTTT	CASSPLGWDRGPSSYNSPLHF
TRBD1	TRBV6-5	TRBJ1-2	once	TGTGCCAGCAGTTATCAGGGGGCGAACTATGGCTACACCTTC	CASSYQGANYGYTF
TRBD2	TRBV4-3	TRBJ2-3	-	TGCGCCAGCAGCCAACAACTAGCGGGGAACACAGATACGCAGTATTTT	CASSQQLAGNTDTQYF
TRBD1	TRBV5-1	TRBJ1-2	-	TGCGCCAGCAGCTTGGGTTCAGGGGGCGGCTATGGCTACACCTTC	CASSLGSGGGYGYTF
TRBD1	TRBV28	TRBJ1-5	-	TGTGCCAGCAGTCCCCTAGGAGGGGGCGAAGGGTCCCAGCATTTT	CASSPLGGGEGSQHF
TRBD2	TRBV27	TRBJ2-1	-	TGTGCCAGCAGTGGCCTAGCGGGGGGCGGGTCCTACAATGAGCAGTTCTTC	CASSGLAGGGSYNEQFF
TRBD1	TRBV12-3/TRBV12-4	TRBJ1-2	-	TGTGCCAGCAGTCTGGGACAGGGCTATGGCTACACCTTC	CASSLGQGYGYTF
-	TRBV6-5	TRBJ1-2	-	TGTGCCAGCAGCCCAGGTCCTCTCCATGGCTACACCTTC	CASSPGPLHGYTF
TRBD1	TRBV11-2	TRBJ1-2	-	TGTGCCAGCAGCAAAGGACAGGGGTTTATCGGCTACACCTTC	CASSKGQGFIGYTF
-	TRBV7-2	TRBJ1-2	-	TGTGCCAGCAGCTTACCCCTACTTAACTATGGCTACACCTTC	CASSLPLLNYGYTF
-	TRBV10-2	TRBJ1-1	-	TGCGCCAGCAGTGAGTGGTTGAACACTGAAGCTTTCTTT	CASSEWLNTEAFF
-	TRBV9	TRBJ1-1	once	TGTGCCAGCAGCGTAGAGGTTGGCAGGGGTACTGAAGCTTTCTTT	CASSVEVGRGTEAFF
-	TRBV2	TRBJ1-5	-	TGTGCCAGCGGAGGCAATCAGCCCCAGCATTTT	CASGGNQPQHF
-	TRBV9	TRBJ2-7	once	TGTGCCAGCAGCGAGAAGGGTCTCGGGGACGAGCAGTACTTC	CASSEKGLGDEQYF
TRBD2	TRBV10-1	TRBJ2-7	-	TGCGCCAGCAGTGAGGGGAGGGGCAGCTACGAGCAGTACTTC	CASSEGRGSYEQYF
-	TRBV30	TRBJ1-1	-	TGTGCCTGGAGTGGGACAAGGAACACTGAAGCTTTCTTT	CAWSGTRNTEAFF
-	TRBV4-3	TRBJ1-1	-	TGCGCCAGCAGCCAGGAGACAAGCATGAACACTGAAGCTTTCTTT	CASSQETSMNTEAFF
-	TRBV7-2	TRBJ1-1	-	TGTGCCAGCAGCTTGCCAGGGCCCATGAACACTGAAGCTTTCTTT	CASSLPGPMNTEAFF
-	TRBV29-1	TRBJ1-1	-	TGCAGCGTTGGACACAGCACTGAAGCTTTCTTT	CSVGHSTEAFF
TRBD2	TRBV19	TRBJ2-1	-	TGTGCCAGTAGTATAATAAGCGGGGGGGCCCATGAGCAGTTCTTC	CASSIISGGAHEQFF
-	TRBV18	TRBJ2-3	-	TGTGCCAGCTCACCATCGGATAGCGCCTTCACAGATACGCAGTATTTT	CASSPSDSAFTDTQYF
-	TRBV24-1	TRBJ2-1	-	TGTGCCACCAGTGATCAGACTGGATCCTACAATGAGCAGTTCTTC	CATSDQTGSYNEQFF
-	TRBV10-1	TRBJ2-1	-	TGCGCCAGCAGTGAGTCGACTCGGAATGAGCAGTTCTTC	CASSESTRNEQFF
-	TRBV19	TRBJ1-2	few	TGTGCCAGTAGCCCCAGTCACGGCTACTATGGCTACACCTTC	CASSPSHGYYGYTF
TRBD2	TRBV6-2/TRBV6-3	TRBJ2-7	-	TGTGCCAGCAGTCCCGGGACTAGCGGAACCTACGAGCAGTACTTC	CASSPGTSGTYEQYF
-	TRBV18	TRBJ1-3	-	TGTGCCAGCTCACCACAGACGCCCTCTGGAAACACCATATATTTT	CASSPQTPSGNTIYF
-	TRBV6-4	TRBJ2-2	-	TGTGCCAGCAGTGGGGACTTTAACACCGGGGAGCTGTTTTTT	CASSGDFNTGELFF
-	TRBV28	TRBJ1-2	-	TGTGCCAGCAGTCCCTCGCCAGGGACCTATGGCTACACCTTC	CASSPSPGTYGYTF
-	TRBV6-5	TRBJ2-4	-	TGTGCCAGCAGTTTCAACCTACTCCAGACCAAAAACATTCAGTACTTC	CASSFNLLQTKNIQYF
TRBD2	TRBV3-1/TRBV3-2	TRBJ2-5	-	TGTGCCAGCAGCCACCTAGCGGGGGGGCTTGTGGGAGAGACCCAGTACTTC	CASSHLAGGLVGETQYF
-	TRBV30	TRBJ2-1	once	TGTGCCTGGAGCGAGGGATTGACCTACAATGAGCAGTTCTTC	CAWSEGLTYNEQFF